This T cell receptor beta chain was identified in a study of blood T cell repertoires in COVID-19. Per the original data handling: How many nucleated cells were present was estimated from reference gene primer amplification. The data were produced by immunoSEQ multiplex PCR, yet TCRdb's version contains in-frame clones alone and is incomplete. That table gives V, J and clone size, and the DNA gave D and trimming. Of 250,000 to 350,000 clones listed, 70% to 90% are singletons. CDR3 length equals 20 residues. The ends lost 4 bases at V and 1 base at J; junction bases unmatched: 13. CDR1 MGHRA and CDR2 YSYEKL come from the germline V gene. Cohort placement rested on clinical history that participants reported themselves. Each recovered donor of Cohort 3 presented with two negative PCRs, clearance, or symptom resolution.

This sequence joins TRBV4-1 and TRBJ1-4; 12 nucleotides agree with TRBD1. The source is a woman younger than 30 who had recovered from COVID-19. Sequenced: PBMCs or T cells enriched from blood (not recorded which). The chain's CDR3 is CASSLRVGDRGLGTNEKLFF. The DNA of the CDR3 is TGCGCCAGCAGCCTGCGGGTTGGGGACAGGGGGCTGGGAACTAATGAAAAACTGTTTTTT.